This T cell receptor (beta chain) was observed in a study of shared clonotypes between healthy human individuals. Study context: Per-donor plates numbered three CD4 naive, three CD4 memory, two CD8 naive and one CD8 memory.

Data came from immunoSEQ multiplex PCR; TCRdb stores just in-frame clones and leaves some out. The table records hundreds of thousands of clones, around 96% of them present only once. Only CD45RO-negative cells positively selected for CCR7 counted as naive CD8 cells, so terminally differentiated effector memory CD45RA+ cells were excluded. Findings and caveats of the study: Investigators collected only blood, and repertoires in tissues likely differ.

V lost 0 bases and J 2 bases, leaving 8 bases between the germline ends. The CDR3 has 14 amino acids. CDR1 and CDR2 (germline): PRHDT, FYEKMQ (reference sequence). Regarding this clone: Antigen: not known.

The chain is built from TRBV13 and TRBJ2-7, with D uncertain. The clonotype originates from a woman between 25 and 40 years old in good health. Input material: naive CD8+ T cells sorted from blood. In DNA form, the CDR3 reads TGTGCCAGCAGCTTAGGAGCGTCTCCCTACGAGCAGTACTTC. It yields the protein CASSLGASPYEQYF.